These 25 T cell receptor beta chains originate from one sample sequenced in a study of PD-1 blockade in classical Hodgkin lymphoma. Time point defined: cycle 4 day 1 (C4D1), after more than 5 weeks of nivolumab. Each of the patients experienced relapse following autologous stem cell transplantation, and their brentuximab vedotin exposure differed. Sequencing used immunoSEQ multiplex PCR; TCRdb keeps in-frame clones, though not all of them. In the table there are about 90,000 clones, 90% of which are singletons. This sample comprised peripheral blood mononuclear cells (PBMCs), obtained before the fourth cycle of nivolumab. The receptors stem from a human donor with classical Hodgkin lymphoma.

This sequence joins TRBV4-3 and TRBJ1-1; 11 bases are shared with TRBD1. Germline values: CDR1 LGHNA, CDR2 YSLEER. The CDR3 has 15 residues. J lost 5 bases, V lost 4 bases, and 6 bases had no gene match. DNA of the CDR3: TGCGCCAGCAGCCGGGGGACAGGGGGTTATACTGAAGCTTTCTTT. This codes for CASSRGTGGYTEAFF.

In nucleotides, the CDR3 is TGTGCCAGCAGTTCATCAGGGAATGGCTACACCTTC. It is translated as CASSSSGNGYTF. This sequence joins TRBV27 and TRBJ1-2, with a weak D call TRBD1 (5 bases). Between the trimmed V and J ends, which lost 4 bases and 6 bases, there was a span of 9 bases. This CDR3 region has 12 residues. Germline CDR1 reads MNHEY; CDR2 reads SMNVEV (reference sequence).

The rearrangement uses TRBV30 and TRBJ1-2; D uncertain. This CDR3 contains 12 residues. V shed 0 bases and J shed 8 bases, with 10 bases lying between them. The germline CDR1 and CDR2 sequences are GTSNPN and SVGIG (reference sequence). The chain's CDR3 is CAWSVRGGGYTF. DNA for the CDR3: TGTGCCTGGAGTGTACGGGGAGGCGGCTACACCTTC.

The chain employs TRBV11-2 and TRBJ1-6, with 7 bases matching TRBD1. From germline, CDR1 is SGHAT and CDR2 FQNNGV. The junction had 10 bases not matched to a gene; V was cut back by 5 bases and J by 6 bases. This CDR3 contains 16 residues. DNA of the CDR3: TGTGCCAGCAGCCCCATCCTGACAGGGCTTAATTCACCCCTCCACTTT. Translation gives CASSPILTGLNSPLHF.

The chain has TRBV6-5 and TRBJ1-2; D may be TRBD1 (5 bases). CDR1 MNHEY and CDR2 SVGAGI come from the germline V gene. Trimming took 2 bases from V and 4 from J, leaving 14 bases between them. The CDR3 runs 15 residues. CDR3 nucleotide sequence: TGTGCCAGCAGTTACCGGGGGTCCGGTAGCTATGGCTACACCTTC. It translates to CASSYRGSGSYGYTF.

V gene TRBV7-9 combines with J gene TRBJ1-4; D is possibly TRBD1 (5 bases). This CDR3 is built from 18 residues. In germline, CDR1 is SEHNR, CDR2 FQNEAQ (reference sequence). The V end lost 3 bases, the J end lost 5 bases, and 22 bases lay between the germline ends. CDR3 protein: CASSLATRENGGNEKLFF. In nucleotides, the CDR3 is TGTGCCAGCAGCTTGGCGACCAGGGAAAATGGGGGAAATGAAAAACTGTTTTTT.

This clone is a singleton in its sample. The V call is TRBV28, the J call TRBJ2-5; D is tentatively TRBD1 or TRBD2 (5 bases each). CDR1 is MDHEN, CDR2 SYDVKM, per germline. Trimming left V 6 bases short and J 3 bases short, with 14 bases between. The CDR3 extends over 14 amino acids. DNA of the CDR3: TGTGCCAGCAGGGGGGACGATAGCGAAGAGACCCAGTACTTC. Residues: CASRGDDSEETQYF.

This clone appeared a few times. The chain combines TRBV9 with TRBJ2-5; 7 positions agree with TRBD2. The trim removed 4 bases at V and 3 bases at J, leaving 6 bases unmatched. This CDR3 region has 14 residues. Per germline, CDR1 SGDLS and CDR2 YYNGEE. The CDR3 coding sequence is TGTGCCAGCAGCCCCGGGGGGTGGGAAGAGACCCAGTACTTC. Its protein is CASSPGGWEETQYF.

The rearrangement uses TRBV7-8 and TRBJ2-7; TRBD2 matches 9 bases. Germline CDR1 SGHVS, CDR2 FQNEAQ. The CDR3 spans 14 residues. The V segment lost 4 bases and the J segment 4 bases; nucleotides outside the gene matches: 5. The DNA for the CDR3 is TGTGCCAGCAGCTCGGAGCGGGGGGAATACGAGCAGTACTTC. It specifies CASSSERGEYEQYF.

DNA for the CDR3: TGTGCCAGCAGCCAAGATCAAATAAGCTCCTATAATTCACCCCTCCACTTT. As protein: CASSQDQISSYNSPLHF. The chain couples TRBV14 to TRBJ1-6, with D uncertain. CDR1 and CDR2 from the germline V gene are SGHDN and FVKESK. Trimming shortened V by 0 bases and J by 0 bases, and 9 bases separated the two germline ends. The CDR3 is made up of 17 amino acids.

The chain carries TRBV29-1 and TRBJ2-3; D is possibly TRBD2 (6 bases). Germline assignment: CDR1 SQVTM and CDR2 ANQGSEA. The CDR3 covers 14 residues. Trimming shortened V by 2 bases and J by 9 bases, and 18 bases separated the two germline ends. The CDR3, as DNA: TGCAGCGTTGAATCGGGAGAGGACTCCGGCACGCAGTATTTT. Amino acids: CSVESGEDSGTQYF.

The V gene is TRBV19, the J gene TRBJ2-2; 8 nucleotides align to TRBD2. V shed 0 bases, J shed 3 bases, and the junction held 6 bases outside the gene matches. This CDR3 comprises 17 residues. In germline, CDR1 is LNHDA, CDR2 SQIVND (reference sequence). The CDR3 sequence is CASSIDAAGGYTGELFF. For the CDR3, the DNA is TGTGCCAGTAGTATAGACGCGGCGGGGGGATACACCGGGGAGCTGTTTTTT.

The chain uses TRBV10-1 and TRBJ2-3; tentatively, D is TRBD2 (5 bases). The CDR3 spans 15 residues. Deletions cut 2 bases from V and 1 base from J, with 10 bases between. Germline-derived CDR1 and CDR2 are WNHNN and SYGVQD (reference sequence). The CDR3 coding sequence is TGCGCCAGCAGTGAGCCGGGATTGGGCACAGATACGCAGTATTTT. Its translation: CASSEPGLGTDTQYF.

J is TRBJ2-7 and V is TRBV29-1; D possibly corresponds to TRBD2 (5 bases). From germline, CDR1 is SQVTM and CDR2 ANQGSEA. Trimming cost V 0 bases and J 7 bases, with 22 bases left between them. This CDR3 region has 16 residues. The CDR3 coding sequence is TGCAGCGTTGAAGATCTTGATATGTTCCAGGCGGGTGAGCAGTACTTC. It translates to CSVEDLDMFQAGEQYF.

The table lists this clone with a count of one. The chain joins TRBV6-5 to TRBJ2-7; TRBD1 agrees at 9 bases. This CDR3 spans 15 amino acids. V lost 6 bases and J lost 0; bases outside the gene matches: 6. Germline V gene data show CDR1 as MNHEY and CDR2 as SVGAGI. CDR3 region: CASRDGTGPSYEQYF. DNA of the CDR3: TGTGCCAGCAGGGACGGGACAGGGCCCTCCTACGAGCAGTACTTC.

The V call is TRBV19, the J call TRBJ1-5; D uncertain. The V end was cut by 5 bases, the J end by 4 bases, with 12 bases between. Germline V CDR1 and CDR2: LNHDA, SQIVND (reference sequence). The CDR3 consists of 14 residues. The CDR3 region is CASSPRVDNQPQHF. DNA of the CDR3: TGTGCCAGTAGTCCCCGGGTCGATAATCAGCCCCAGCATTTT.

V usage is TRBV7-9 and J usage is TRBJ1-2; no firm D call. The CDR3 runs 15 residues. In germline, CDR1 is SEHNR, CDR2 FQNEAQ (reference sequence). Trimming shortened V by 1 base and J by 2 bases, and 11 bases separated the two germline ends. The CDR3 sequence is CASSLEVGGNYGYTF. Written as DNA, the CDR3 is TGTGCCAGCAGCTTAGAGGTCGGAGGGAACTATGGCTACACCTTC.

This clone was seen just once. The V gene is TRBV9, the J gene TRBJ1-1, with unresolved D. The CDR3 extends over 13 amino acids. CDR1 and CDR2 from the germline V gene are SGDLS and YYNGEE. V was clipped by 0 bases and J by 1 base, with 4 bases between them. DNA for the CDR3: TGTGCCAGCAGCGTAGGCAAGAACACTGAAGCTTTCTTT. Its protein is CASSVGKNTEAFF. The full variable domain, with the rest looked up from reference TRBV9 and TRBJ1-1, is DSGVTQTPKHLITATGQRVTLRCSPRSGDLSVYWYQQSLDQGLQFLIQYYNGEERAKGNILERFSAQQFPDLHSELNLSSLELGDSALYFCASSVGKNTEAFFGQGTRLTVV.

CDR3 DNA sequence: TGTGCCAGCAGCCCACAAGGATGGGGTAGCTCCTACAATGAGCAGTTCTTC. Its translation: CASSPQGWGSSYNEQFF. V gene TRBV9 combines with J gene TRBJ2-1; D is ambiguous. V shed 4 bases and J shed 0 bases, with 17 bases lying between them. The CDR3 extends over 17 amino acids. Germline assignment: CDR1 SGDLS and CDR2 YYNGEE. Full variable domain (missing parts from reference TRBV9 and TRBJ2-1): DSGVTQTPKHLITATGQRVTLRCSPRSGDLSVYWYQQSLDQGLQFLIQYYNGEERAKGNILERFSAQQFPDLHSELNLSSLELGDSALYFCASSPQGWGSSYNEQFFGPGTRLTVL.

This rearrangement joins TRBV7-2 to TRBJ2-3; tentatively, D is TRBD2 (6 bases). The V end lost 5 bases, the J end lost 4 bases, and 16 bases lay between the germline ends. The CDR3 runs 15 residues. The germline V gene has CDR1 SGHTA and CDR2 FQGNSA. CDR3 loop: CASSPPDYPPDTQYF. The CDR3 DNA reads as TGTGCCAGCAGCCCACCGGACTACCCCCCAGATACGCAGTATTTT.

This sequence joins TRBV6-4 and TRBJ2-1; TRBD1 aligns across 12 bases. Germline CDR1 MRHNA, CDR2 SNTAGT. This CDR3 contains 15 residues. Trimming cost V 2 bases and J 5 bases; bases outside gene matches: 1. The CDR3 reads CASSDGTGGNNEQFF. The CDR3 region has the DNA TGTGCCAGCAGTGACGGGACAGGGGGCAACAATGAGCAGTTCTTC.

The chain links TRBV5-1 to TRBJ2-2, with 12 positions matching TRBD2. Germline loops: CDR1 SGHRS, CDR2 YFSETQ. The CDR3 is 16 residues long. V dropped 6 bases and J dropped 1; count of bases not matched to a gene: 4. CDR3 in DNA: TGCGCCAGCAACCCTAGCGGGGGGGTGAACACCGGGGAGCTGTTTTTT. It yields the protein CASNPSGGVNTGELFF.

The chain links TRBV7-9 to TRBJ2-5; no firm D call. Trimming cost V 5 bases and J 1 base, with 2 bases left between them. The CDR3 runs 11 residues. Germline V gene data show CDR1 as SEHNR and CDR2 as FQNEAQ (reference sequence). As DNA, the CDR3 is TGTGCCAGCAGCGCCCAAGAGACCCAGTACTTC. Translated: CASSAQETQYF.

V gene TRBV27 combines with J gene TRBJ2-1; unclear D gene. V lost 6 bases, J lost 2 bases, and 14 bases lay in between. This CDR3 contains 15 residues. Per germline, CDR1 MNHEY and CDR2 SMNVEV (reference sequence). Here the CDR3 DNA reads TGTGCCAGCAGCTACTTTTGGCCTACCTACAATGAGCAGTTCTTC. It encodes CASSYFWPTYNEQFF.

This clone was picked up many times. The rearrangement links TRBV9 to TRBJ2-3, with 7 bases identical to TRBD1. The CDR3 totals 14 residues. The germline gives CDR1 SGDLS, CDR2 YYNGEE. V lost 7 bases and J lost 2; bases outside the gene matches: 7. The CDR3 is CASRQGDPTDTQYF. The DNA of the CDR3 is TGTGCCAGCCGGCAGGGGGATCCCACAGATACGCAGTATTTT. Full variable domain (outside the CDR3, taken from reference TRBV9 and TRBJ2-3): DSGVTQTPKHLITATGQRVTLRCSPRSGDLSVYWYQQSLDQGLQFLIQYYNGEERAKGNILERFSAQQFPDLHSELNLSSLELGDSALYFCASRQGDPTDTQYFGPGTRLTVL.